This T cell receptor (beta chain) appears in the sequencing data of a study of shared clonotypes between healthy human individuals. Study-wide results and caveats: There were few donors, and this limited the genetic and exposure-history diversity represented.

As for this clone: Its antigen is undetermined.

Libraries were prepared by immunoSEQ multiplex PCR; TCRdb keeps only in-frame clonotypes and omits some of them. The repertoire holds about 2.4 million clones, with approximately 94% as singletons. The source of this sequence is a man younger than 35 in good health. The sequenced sample consisted of naive CD4+ T cells sorted from blood. Sample subset: CD45RA+ positively selected.

The CDR3 DNA sequence: TGTGCCAGCAGCCCATCCCCAGCGGGGAATGCCGAGCAGTACTTC. Encoded protein: CASSPSPAGNAEQYF. J is TRBJ2-7 and V is TRBV5-5; 7 bases align to TRBD2. CDR3 size: 15 residues. CDR1 and CDR2 (germline): SGHKS, YYEKEE (reference sequence). V shed 4 bases and J 6 bases; nucleotides not matched to a gene: 13.